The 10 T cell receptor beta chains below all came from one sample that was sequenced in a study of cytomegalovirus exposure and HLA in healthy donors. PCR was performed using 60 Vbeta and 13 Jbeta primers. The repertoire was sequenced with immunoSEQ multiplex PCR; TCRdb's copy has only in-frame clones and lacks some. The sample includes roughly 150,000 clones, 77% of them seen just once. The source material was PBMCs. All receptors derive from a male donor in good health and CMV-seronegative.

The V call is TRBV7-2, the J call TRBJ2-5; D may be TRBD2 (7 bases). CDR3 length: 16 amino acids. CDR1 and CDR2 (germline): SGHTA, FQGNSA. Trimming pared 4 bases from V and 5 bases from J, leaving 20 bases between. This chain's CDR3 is CASSWGGRGRAETQYF. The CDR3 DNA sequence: TGTGCCAGCAGCTGGGGGGGGCGGGGGAGGGCGGAGACCCAGTACTTC.

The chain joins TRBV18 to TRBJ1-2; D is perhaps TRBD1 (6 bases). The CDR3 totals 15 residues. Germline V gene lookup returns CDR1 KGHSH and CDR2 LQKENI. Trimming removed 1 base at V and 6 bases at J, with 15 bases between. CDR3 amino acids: CASSPRRQDGDGYTF. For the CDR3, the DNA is TGTGCCAGCTCACCACGACGACAGGACGGCGATGGCTACACCTTC.

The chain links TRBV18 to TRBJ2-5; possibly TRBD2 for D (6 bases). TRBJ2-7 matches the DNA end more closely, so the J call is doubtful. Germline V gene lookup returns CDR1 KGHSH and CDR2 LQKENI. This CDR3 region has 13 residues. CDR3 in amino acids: CASSGTASYEQYF. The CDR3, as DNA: TGTGCCAGCTCCGGGACTGCCTCCTACGAGCAGTACTTC.

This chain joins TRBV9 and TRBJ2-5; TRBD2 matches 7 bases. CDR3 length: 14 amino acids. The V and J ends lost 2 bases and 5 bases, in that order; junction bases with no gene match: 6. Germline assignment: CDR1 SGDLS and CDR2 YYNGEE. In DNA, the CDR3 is TGTGCCAGCAGCGTCGGACTAGATTGGGAGACCCAGTACTTC. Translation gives CASSVGLDWETQYF.

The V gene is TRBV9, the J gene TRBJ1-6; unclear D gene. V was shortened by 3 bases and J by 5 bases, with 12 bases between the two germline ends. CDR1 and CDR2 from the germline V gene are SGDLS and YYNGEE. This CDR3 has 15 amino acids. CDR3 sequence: CASSASRGNNSPLHF. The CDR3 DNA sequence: TGTGCCAGCAGCGCCTCAAGAGGGAATAATTCACCCCTCCACTTT. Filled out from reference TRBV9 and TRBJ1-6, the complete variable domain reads DSGVTQTPKHLITATGQRVTLRCSPRSGDLSVYWYQQSLDQGLQFLIQYYNGEERAKGNILERFSAQQFPDLHSELNLSSLELGDSALYFCASSASRGNNSPLHFGNGTRLTVT.

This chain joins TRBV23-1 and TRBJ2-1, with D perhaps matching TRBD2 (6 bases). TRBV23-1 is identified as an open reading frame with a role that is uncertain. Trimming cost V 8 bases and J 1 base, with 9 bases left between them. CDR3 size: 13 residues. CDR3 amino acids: CASPRGSYNEQFF. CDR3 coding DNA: TGCGCCAGCCCACGGGGGTCCTACAATGAGCAGTTCTTC.

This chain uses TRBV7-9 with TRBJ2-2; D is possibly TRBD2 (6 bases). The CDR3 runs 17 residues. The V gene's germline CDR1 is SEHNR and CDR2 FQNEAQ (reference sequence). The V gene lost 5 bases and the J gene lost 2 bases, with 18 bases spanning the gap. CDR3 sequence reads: CASSPGLAAYNTGELFF. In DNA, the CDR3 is TGTGCCAGCAGCCCCGGGTTAGCGGCGTACAACACCGGGGAGCTGTTTTTT. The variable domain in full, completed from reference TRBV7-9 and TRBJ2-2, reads DTGVSQNPRHKITKRGQNVTFRCDPISEHNRLYWYRQTLGQGPEFLTYFQNEAQLEKSRLLSDRFSAERPKGSFSTLEIQRTEQGDSAMYLCASSPGLAAYNTGELFFGEGSRLTVL.

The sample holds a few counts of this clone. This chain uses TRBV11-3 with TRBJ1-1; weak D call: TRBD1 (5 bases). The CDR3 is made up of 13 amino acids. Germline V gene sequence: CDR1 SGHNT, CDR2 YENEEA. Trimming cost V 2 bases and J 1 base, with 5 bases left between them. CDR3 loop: CASSLTGNTEAFF. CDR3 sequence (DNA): TGTGCCAGCAGCTTAACAGGGAACACTGAAGCTTTCTTT.

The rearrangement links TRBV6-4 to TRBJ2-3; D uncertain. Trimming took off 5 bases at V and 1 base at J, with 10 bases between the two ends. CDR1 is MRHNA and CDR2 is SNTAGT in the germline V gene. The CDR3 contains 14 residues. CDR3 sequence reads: CASSLLAGTDTQYF. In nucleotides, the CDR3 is TGTGCCAGCAGTCTCCTTGCGGGCACAGATACGCAGTATTTT.

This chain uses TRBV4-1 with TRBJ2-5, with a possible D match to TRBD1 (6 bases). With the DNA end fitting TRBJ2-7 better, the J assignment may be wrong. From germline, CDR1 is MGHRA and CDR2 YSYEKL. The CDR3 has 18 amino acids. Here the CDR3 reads CASSPGPSWTAGDYEQYF. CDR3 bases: TGCGCCAGCAGCCCAGGTCCAAGCTGGACAGCCGGGGACTACGAGCAGTACTTC.